Below, 14 T cell receptor beta chains from the same sample are listed, as sequenced in a study of CD8 T cells in Susac syndrome. Random-hexamer reverse transcription was applied to about 0.5 to 1 ug RNA. TCRdb ran MiXCR on the immunoSEQ multiplex PCR reads and lists one entry per CDR3 protein. The sample lists around 200,000 distinct CDR3 sequences, almost 96% occurring once. Material: CD4+ T cells from PBMCs. The receptors were gathered from a human donor with Susac syndrome.

V usage is TRBV5-4 and J usage is TRBJ1-1; 8 bases match TRBD1. Per germline, CDR1 SGHNT and CDR2 YYREEE (reference sequence). The CDR3 sequence is 14 residues long. The V gene end was trimmed by 4 bases and the J gene end by 5 bases; junction bases not matched to a gene: 7. CDR3 DNA: TGTGCCAGCAGCCAGGCCGGACAGGGTACTGAAGCTTTCTTT. Translating it yields CASSQAGQGTEAFF.

The table lists this clonotype with a few counts. This chain uses TRBV3-1 with TRBJ1-1; D unclear. The germline gives CDR1 LGHDT, CDR2 YNNKEL (reference sequence). The CDR3 totals 13 residues. Between the trimmed V and J ends, which lost 1 base and 8 bases, there was a span of 11 bases. This CDR3 is CASSQAGRVEAFF. Written as DNA, the CDR3 is TGTGCCAGCAGCCAAGCCGGTAGGGTCGAAGCTTTCTTT.

The CDR3 protein is CASSLERSGWVETQYF. The CDR3 DNA reads TGCGCCAGCAGCTTGGAACGGTCTGGTTGGGTAGAGACCCAGTACTTC. The chain uses TRBV5-1 and TRBJ2-5, with D uncertain. Trimming stripped 0 bases from V and 4 bases from J, with 16 bases between. CDR3 length: 16 residues. Germline assignment: CDR1 SGHRS and CDR2 YFSETQ.

This chain connects TRBV4-1 to TRBJ1-2; TRBD1 matches 12 bases. Germline loops: CDR1 MGHRA, CDR2 YSYEKL. The trim removed 0 bases at V and 8 bases at J, leaving 4 bases unmatched. The CDR3 contains 15 residues. CDR3 bases: TGCGCCAGCAGCCAAGACCCCGGGACAGGGGGCGGCTACACCTTC. It encodes CASSQDPGTGGGYTF.

The chain has TRBV12-3 or TRBV12-4 and TRBJ2-3, with a possible D match to TRBD2 (6 bases). The CDR3 loop spans 14 amino acids. Trimming cost V 5 bases and J 0 bases, with 9 bases left between them. The CDR3 sequence: CASSISGSTDTQYF. In DNA form, the CDR3 reads TGTGCCAGCAGTATAAGCGGGAGCACAGATACGCAGTATTTT.

V gene TRBV20-1 combines with J gene TRBJ2-7, with TRBD2 identical over 10 bases. The CDR3 consists of 14 residues. J was trimmed by 7 bases and V by 2 bases; bases with no gene match: 8. Germline V gives CDR1 DFQATT, CDR2 SNEGSKA (reference sequence). DNA of the CDR3: TGCAGTGCTAGAAAAACTAGCGGGGCGGGAGAGCAGTACTTC. Translation gives CSARKTSGAGEQYF.

The chain recombines TRBV15 with TRBJ1-2; perhaps TRBD1 as D (5 bases). The V gene's germline CDR1 is LNHNV and CDR2 YYDKDF (reference sequence). The CDR3 is made up of 16 amino acids. V was trimmed by 1 base and J by 4 bases, leaving 16 bases between them. The CDR3 spells CATSRGDYGAGYGYTF. CDR3 nucleotides: TGTGCCACCAGCAGAGGCGATTATGGGGCAGGCTATGGCTACACCTTC.

The chain uses TRBV12-3 or TRBV12-4 and TRBJ2-1; D is undetermined. This CDR3 contains 14 residues. V lost 5 bases and J 0 bases, leaving 8 bases between the germline ends. CDR3 in DNA: TGTGCCAGCAGTCCCCTAAGCTCCTACAATGAGCAGTTCTTC. This codes for CASSPLSSYNEQFF.

CDR3 protein: CSAIWSTGLSYEQYF. In nucleotides, the CDR3 is TGCAGTGCGATCTGGTCGACAGGCCTCTCCTACGAGCAGTACTTC. The rearrangement uses TRBV20-1 and TRBJ2-7, with D possibly being TRBD1 (6 bases). The V gene's germline CDR1 is DFQATT and CDR2 SNEGSKA (reference sequence). V lost 6 bases, J lost 0 bases, and 18 bases lay in between. The CDR3 covers 15 residues.

CDR3 amino acids: CASSLQGSLGGYTF. The CDR3 region has the DNA TGTGCCAGCAGTTTACAAGGTTCGCTAGGAGGCTACACCTTC. The rearrangement links TRBV12-3 or TRBV12-4 to TRBJ1-2; no clear D gene. CDR3 length equals 14 residues. Trimming pared 2 bases from V and 8 bases from J, leaving 15 bases between.

V is TRBV20-1 and J is TRBJ2-7; TRBD1 or TRBD2 may be the D gene (5 bases each). Trimming pared 3 bases from V and 4 bases from J, leaving 7 bases between. This CDR3 has 11 amino acids. The germline V gene encodes CDR1 DFQATT and CDR2 SNEGSKA (reference sequence). The CDR3, as DNA: TGCAGTGCTAGTGGGGGTTACGAGCAGTACTTC. Residues: CSASGGYEQYF.

This chain joins TRBV30 and TRBJ2-3; 15 bases fit TRBD2. The CDR3 spans 19 residues. CDR1 and CDR2 (germline): GTSNPN, SVGIG (reference sequence). After removal of 3 bases from V and 5 bases from J, the junction contained 15 bases not matched to a gene. The CDR3 sequence: CAWSRGLAGGRGRRDTQYF. The CDR3 region has the DNA TGTGCCTGGAGCCGGGGACTAGCGGGGGGCCGTGGGCGTCGAGATACGCAGTATTTT.

The chain uses TRBV12-3 or TRBV12-4 and TRBJ1-2; 8 bases are a match to TRBD1. J gave up 7 bases and V 3 bases, and 16 bases lay outside the gene matches. CDR3 length: 17 residues. The CDR3, as DNA: TGTGCCAGCAGTTTCGGCGTCCCGGGACAGGCTGCGGGTGGCTACACCTTC. Protein product: CASSFGVPGQAAGGYTF.

The chain joins TRBV6-5 to TRBJ1-5; a weak D match, TRBD1 (6 bases). Trimming pared 7 bases from V and 5 bases from J, leaving 12 bases between. This CDR3 has 13 amino acids. Per germline, CDR1 MNHEY and CDR2 SVGAGI. CDR3 sequence: CASKASGDQPQHF. The CDR3 bases are TGTGCCAGCAAGGCTTCAGGGGATCAGCCCCAGCATTTT.